These 22 T cell receptor beta chains originate from one sample sequenced in a study of cytomegalovirus exposure and HLA in healthy donors. Amplification used 60 Vbeta primers and 13 Jbeta primers. The data were produced by immunoSEQ multiplex PCR, yet TCRdb's version contains in-frame clones alone and is incomplete. The sample holds about 160,000 clones; 70% to 80% are singletons and the top ten take around a tenth. Sequencing was carried out using PBMCs. These receptors all come from a man aged 18 to 30 in good health and CMV-seropositive.

The chain couples TRBV2 to TRBJ2-1; possibly TRBD1 for D (6 bases). The CDR3 consists of 15 residues. Germline V gene lookup returns CDR1 SNHLY and CDR2 FYNNEI. The V gene lost 0 bases and the J gene lost 3 bases, with 9 bases spanning the gap. The CDR3 DNA reads as TGTGCCAGCAGTGAAGCGACAGGTATCTACAATGAGCAGTTCTTC. Its protein product is CASSEATGIYNEQFF.

This sequence joins TRBV15 and TRBJ1-2, with TRBD1 as a possible D gene (5 bases). CDR1 and CDR2 from the germline V gene are LNHNV and YYDKDF (reference sequence). Trimming took 0 bases from V and 5 from J, leaving 13 bases between them. CDR3 length equals 15 residues. Here the CDR3 DNA reads TGTGCCACCAGCAGAGATATTACAGACAGATATGGCTACACCTTC. It specifies CATSRDITDRYGYTF.

The V and J genes are TRBV27 and TRBJ1-4; D gene ambiguous. Trimming took off 0 bases at V and 0 bases at J, with 20 bases between the two ends. Germline V gene data show CDR1 as MNHEY and CDR2 as SMNVEV (reference sequence). The CDR3 loop spans 20 amino acids. The CDR3 spells CASSLSLNSQPPPTNEKLFF. The DNA of the CDR3 is TGTGCCAGCAGTTTATCCCTGAACAGCCAACCTCCTCCAACTAATGAAAAACTGTTTTTT. Together with reference TRBV27 and TRBJ1-4, the CDR3 gives the full variable domain: EAQVTQNPRYLITVTGKKLTVTCSQNMNHEYMSWYRQDPGLGLRQIYYSMNVEVTDKGDVPEGYKVSRKEKRNFPLILESPSPNQTSLYFCASSLSLNSQPPPTNEKLFFGSGTQLSVL.

This clone was observed a few times. This rearrangement joins TRBV11-2 to TRBJ2-7, with no clear D. V dropped 5 bases and J dropped 8 bases, with 19 bases sitting between them. CDR3 length: 14 amino acids. Germline assignment: CDR1 SGHAT and CDR2 FQNNGV. The CDR3: CASSPSNLGTKQYF. For the CDR3, the DNA is TGTGCCAGCAGCCCAAGCAATCTAGGAACCAAGCAGTACTTC.

This rearrangement joins TRBV7-9 to TRBJ2-3, with D tentatively TRBD1 (6 bases). This CDR3 has 14 residues. Trimming pared 1 base from V and 4 bases from J, leaving 9 bases between. Germline assignment: CDR1 SEHNR and CDR2 FQNEAQ (reference sequence). The CDR3 DNA reads as TGTGCCAGCAGCTTAGTACAGGGTGCAGATACGCAGTATTTT. Protein: CASSLVQGADTQYF.

The chain employs TRBV12-5 and TRBJ1-2, with 12 bases matching TRBD1. V shed 1 base, J shed 5 bases, and the junction held 23 bases outside the gene matches. CDR3 length equals 22 residues. The germline V gene encodes CDR1 LGHNT and CDR2 FRNRAP. In DNA form, the CDR3 reads TGTGCTAGTGGTTTGGCCCTAGGAGGGACAGGGGGCTATAACCCCTCTAGGTATGGCTACACCTTC. Its protein product is CASGLALGGTGGYNPSRYGYTF.

The chain links TRBV30 to TRBJ2-1; TRBD2 aligns across 8 bases. V gave up 0 bases and J gave up 2 bases; unmatched junction bases: 6. CDR1 GTSNPN and CDR2 SVGIG come from the germline V gene (reference sequence). The CDR3 covers 16 residues. The CDR3 nucleotides read TGTGCCTGGAGTGTACGGGTCGGGAGGGCCTACAATGAGCAGTTCTTC. Encoded protein: CAWSVRVGRAYNEQFF.

The chain links TRBV10-2 to TRBJ2-5, with 8 bases lining up with TRBD2. Losses at the gene ends were 9 bases for V and 5 bases for J; bases not matched to a gene: 11. Germline V lookup: CDR1 WSHSY, CDR2 SAAADI. The CDR3 extends over 14 amino acids. For the CDR3, the DNA is TGCGCCAGTATCAGCGGGAGCCTCCGGGAGACCCAGTACTTC. This codes for CASISGSLRETQYF.

The V and J genes are TRBV19 and TRBJ2-1, with 8 bases fitting TRBD1. Germline trimming cut 2 bases from V and 8 bases from J; bases unmatched to any gene: 8. CDR3 size: 15 residues. Germline assignment: CDR1 LNHDA and CDR2 SQIVND (reference sequence). Here the CDR3 DNA reads TGTGCCAGTAGTATATGGCAGGGGGCGCGCTATGAGCAGTTCTTC. This gives the protein CASSIWQGARYEQFF. The full variable domain, completed using reference TRBV19 and TRBJ2-1, is DGGITQSPKYLFRKEGQNVTLSCEQNLNHDAMYWYRQDPGQGLRLIYYSQIVNDFQKGDIAEGYSVSREKKESFPLTVTSAQKNPTAFYLCASSIWQGARYEQFFGPGTRLTVL.

The V call is TRBV5-1, the J call TRBJ1-2; TRBD1 aligns across 12 bases. V trimming: 4 bases; J trimming: 7 bases; junction bases outside the gene matches: 8. The germline V gene encodes CDR1 SGHRS and CDR2 YFSETQ. The length of the CDR3 is 15 residues. The CDR3, as DNA: TGCGCCAGCAGCGCAGGGACAGGGGGCGAATTTGGCTACACCTTC. Translated, it gives CASSAGTGGEFGYTF.

For this clone: The sample contains more than one DNA sequence encoding this CDR3. This rearrangement joins TRBV27 to TRBJ2-7; TRBD1 aligns across 12 bases. Per germline, CDR1 MNHEY and CDR2 SMNVEV (reference sequence). The CDR3 is made up of 18 amino acids. Germline trimming cut 5 bases from V and 5 bases from J; bases unmatched to any gene: 16. The CDR3 bases are TGTGCCAGCAGTATCGCCTGGCGGGACAGGGGGCGAATCCACGAGCAGTACTTC. Its protein product is CASSIAWRDRGRIHEQYF.

This chain links TRBV29-1 with TRBJ2-7; D may be TRBD2 (5 bases). The CDR3 is 11 residues long. Between the trimmed V and J ends, which lost 5 bases and 10 bases, there was a span of 15 bases. The germline gives CDR1 SQVTM, CDR2 ANQGSEA. CDR3 bases: TGCAGCGTTAGGGCGGGCCTGGGTCAGTACTTC. Residues: CSVRAGLGQYF.

This chain connects TRBV5-8 to TRBJ2-2; TRBD1 agrees at 10 bases. The CDR3 is 15 amino acids. In germline, CDR1 is SGHTS, CDR2 YDEGEE. V lost 3 bases and J lost 3; bases outside the gene matches: 2. CDR3: CASSSGTGDTGELFF. The DNA of the CDR3 is TGTGCCAGCAGCTCCGGGACAGGGGACACCGGGGAGCTGTTTTTT.

This clone turned up a few times. The rearrangement links TRBV2 to TRBJ2-7; the D is unclear. V was clipped by 6 bases and J by 2 bases, with 8 bases between them. Germline loops: CDR1 SNHLY, CDR2 FYNNEI. The CDR3 runs 12 residues. CDR3 residues: CASRVDPYEQYF. CDR3 DNA: TGTGCCAGCAGAGTAGATCCCTACGAGCAGTACTTC.

The chain is built from TRBV5-6 and TRBJ2-3; 15 bases agree with TRBD2. This CDR3 region has 18 residues. With 3 bases clipped from V and 0 bases from J, the junction kept 5 bases outside the gene matches. The V gene's germline CDR1 is SGHDT and CDR2 YYEEEE. The CDR3 bases are TGTGCCAGCAGCTCGGGGACTAGCGGGAGGCCTAGCACAGATACGCAGTATTTT. Encoded protein: CASSSGTSGRPSTDTQYF.

This clone was picked up a small number of times. The chain has TRBV5-1 and TRBJ1-2; a weak D match, TRBD1 (5 bases). V was cut by 0 bases and J by 6 bases, with 9 bases left in between. This CDR3 region has 13 residues. The germline V gene has CDR1 SGHRS and CDR2 YFSETQ. The DNA of the CDR3 is TGCGCCAGCAGCTTGGTACAGGACAATGGCTACACCTTC. Protein sequence: CASSLVQDNGYTF.

This clone was recorded a few times. V usage is TRBV13 and J usage is TRBJ2-3; D gene unclear. The germline gives CDR1 PRHDT, CDR2 FYEKMQ (reference sequence). This CDR3 has 15 amino acids. The V end lost 2 bases, the J end lost 2 bases, and 11 bases lay between the germline ends. The CDR3 DNA sequence: TGTGCCAGCAGCTTATCACGGCTAGTCACAGATACGCAGTATTTT. This gives the protein CASSLSRLVTDTQYF.

V usage is TRBV5-1 and J usage is TRBJ2-3; no definite D call. Trimming left V 7 bases short and J 9 bases short, with 12 bases between. The CDR3 spans 11 residues. CDR1 and CDR2 (germline): SGHRS, YFSETQ. The CDR3 DNA follows: TGCGCCAGCCGCCTCAAGCAAACGCAGTATTTT. This codes for CASRLKQTQYF.

The chain has TRBV5-4 and TRBJ2-7; D not certain. V lost 1 base, J lost 0 bases, and 8 bases lay in between. This CDR3 contains 14 residues. Germline V lookup: CDR1 SGHNT, CDR2 YYREEE (reference sequence). CDR3 DNA: TGTGCCAGCAGCTTGACGGGTAACTCCTACGAGCAGTACTTC. Its translation is CASSLTGNSYEQYF.

Comments on this clone: In the same sample, other DNA sequences code for this CDR3. The J gene is TRBJ2-7, the V gene TRBV27; 8 nucleotides line up with TRBD1. Losses at the gene ends were 5 bases for V and 1 base for J; bases not matched to a gene: 7. The CDR3 runs 15 residues. Per germline, CDR1 MNHEY and CDR2 SMNVEV (reference sequence). The CDR3 loop reads CASSPDRDRSYEQYF. CDR3 in DNA: TGTGCCAGCAGTCCCGATAGGGACAGGTCCTACGAGCAGTACTTC.

The chain is built from TRBV6-1 and TRBJ2-7, with 13 positions matching TRBD2. There are 15 residues in the CDR3. Trimming removed 6 bases from V and 2 bases from J; junction bases left unmatched: 4. Germline values: CDR1 MNHNS, CDR2 SASEGT. The CDR3 sequence: CASSKGLAGTYEQYF. CDR3 nucleotides: TGTGCCAGCAGCAAGGGACTAGCGGGAACCTACGAGCAGTACTTC.

The J gene is TRBJ2-7, the V gene TRBV5-4; 11 bases fit TRBD1. The V segment lost 3 bases and the J segment 7 bases; nucleotides outside the gene matches: 9. CDR1 SGHNT and CDR2 YYREEE come from the germline V gene (reference sequence). The CDR3 sequence is 15 residues long. The CDR3 DNA reads TGTGCCAGCAGCTGGACCCGGGACAGGGGGAATGAGCAGTACTTC. It yields the protein CASSWTRDRGNEQYF.